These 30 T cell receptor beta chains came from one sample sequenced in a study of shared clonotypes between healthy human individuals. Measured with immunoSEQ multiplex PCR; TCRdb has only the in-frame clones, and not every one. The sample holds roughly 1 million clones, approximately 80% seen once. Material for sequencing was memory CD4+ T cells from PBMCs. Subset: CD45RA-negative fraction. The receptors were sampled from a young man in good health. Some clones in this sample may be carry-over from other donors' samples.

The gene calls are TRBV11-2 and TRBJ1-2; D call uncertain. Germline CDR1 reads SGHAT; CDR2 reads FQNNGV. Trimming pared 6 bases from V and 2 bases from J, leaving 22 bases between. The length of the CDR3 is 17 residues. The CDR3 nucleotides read TGTGCCAGCAGATCGACCCGCCTACGACATAAGAACTATGGCTACACCTTC. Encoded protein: CASRSTRLRHKNYGYTF.

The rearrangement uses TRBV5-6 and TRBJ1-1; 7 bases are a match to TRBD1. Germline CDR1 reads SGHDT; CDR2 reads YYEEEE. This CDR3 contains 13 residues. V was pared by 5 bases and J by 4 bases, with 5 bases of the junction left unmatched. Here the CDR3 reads CASRPSGGTEAFF. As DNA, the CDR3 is TGTGCCAGCAGACCTTCAGGGGGCACTGAAGCTTTCTTT.

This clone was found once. The CDR3: CASSSGGGDGNTIYF. In DNA form, the CDR3 reads TGTGCCAGCAGCTCAGGAGGGGGCGACGGAAACACCATATATTTT. The chain recombines TRBV28 with TRBJ1-3; 7 bases fit TRBD1. The CDR3 consists of 15 residues. V gave up 6 bases and J gave up 4 bases; unmatched junction bases: 9. The germline V gene has CDR1 MDHEN and CDR2 SYDVKM.

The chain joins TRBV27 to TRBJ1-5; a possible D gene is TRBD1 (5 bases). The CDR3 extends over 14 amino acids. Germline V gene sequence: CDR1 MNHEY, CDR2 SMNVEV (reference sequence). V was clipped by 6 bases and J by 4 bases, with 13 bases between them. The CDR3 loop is CASRGMTANQPQHF. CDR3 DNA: TGTGCCAGCAGGGGGATGACAGCGAATCAGCCCCAGCATTTT.

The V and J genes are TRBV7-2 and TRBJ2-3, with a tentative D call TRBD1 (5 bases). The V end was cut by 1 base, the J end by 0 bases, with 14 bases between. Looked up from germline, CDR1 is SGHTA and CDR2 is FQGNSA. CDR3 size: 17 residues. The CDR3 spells CASSLGVVRQSTDTQYF. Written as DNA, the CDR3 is TGTGCCAGCAGCTTAGGGGTCGTGCGACAGAGCACAGATACGCAGTATTTT.

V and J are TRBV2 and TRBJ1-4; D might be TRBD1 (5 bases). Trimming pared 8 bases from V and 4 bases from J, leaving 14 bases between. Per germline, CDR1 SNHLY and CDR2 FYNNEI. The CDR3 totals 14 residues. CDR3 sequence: CASSTGTFNEKLFF. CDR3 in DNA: TGTGCCAGCTCCACCGGGACCTTTAATGAAAAACTGTTTTTT.

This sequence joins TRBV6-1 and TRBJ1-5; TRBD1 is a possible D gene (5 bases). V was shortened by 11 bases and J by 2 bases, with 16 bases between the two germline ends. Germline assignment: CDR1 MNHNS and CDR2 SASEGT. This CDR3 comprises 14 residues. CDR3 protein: CAVETDLGNQPQHF. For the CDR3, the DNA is TGTGCCGTAGAGACAGATTTGGGCAATCAGCCCCAGCATTTT.

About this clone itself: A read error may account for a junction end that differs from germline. In DNA form, the CDR3 reads TGTGCCAGCAGCTACTCGGGCAGTCAAGAGACCCAGTACTTC. Protein: CASSYSGSQETQYF. The chain is built from TRBV6-5 and TRBJ2-5; D is ambiguous. CDR3 size: 14 residues. The germline gives CDR1 MNHEY, CDR2 SVGAGI.

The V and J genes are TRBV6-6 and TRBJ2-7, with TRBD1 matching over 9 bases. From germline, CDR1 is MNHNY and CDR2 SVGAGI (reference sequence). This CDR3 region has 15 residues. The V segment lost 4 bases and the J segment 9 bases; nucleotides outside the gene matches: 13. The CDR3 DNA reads TGTGCCAGCAGTTCCCCGGGACAGGGTACTCTCCGGCAGTACTTC. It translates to CASSSPGQGTLRQYF.

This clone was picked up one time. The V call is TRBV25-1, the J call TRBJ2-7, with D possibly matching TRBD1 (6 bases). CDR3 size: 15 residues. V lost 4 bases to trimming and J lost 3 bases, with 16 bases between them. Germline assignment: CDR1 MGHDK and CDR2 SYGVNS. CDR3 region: CASSVIGGTGYEQYF. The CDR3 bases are TGTGCCAGCAGTGTTATAGGGGGAACTGGCTACGAGCAGTACTTC.

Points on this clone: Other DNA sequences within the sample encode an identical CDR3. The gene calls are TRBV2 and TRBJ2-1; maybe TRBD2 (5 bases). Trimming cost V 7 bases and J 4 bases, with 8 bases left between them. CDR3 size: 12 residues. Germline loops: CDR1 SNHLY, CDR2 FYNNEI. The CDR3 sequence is CASKDSYNEQFF. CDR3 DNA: TGTGCCAGCAAGGACTCATACAATGAGCAGTTCTTC.

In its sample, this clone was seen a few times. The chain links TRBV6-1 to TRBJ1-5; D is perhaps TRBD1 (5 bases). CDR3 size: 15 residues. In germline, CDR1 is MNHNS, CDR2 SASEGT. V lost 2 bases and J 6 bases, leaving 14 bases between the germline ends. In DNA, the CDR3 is TGTGCCAGCAGTGAACGCCGGGGCAGTAGTCAGCCCCAGCATTTT. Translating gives CASSERRGSSQPQHF.

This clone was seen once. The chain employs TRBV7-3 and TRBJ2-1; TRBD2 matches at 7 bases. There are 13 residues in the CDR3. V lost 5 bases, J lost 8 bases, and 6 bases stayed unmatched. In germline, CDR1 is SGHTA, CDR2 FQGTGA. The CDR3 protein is CASSRGRADEQFF. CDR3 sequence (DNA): TGTGCCAGCAGCCGGGGGAGGGCGGATGAGCAGTTCTTC.

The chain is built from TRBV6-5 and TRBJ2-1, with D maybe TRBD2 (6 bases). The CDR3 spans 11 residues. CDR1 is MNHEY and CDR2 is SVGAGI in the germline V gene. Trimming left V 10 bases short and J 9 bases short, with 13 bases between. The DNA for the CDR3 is TGTGCCACCGGGGACTGGGGTGAGCAGTTCTTC. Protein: CATGDWGEQFF.

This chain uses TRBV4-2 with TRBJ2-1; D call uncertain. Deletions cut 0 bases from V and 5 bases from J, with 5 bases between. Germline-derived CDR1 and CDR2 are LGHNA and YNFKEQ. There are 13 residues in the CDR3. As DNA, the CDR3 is TGTGCCAGCAGCCAAGATGCCCACAATGAGCAGTTCTTC. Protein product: CASSQDAHNEQFF.

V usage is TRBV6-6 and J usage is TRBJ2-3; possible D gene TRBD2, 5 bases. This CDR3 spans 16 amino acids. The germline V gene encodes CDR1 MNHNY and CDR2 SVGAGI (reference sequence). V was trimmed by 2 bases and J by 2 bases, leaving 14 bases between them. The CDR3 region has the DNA TGTGCCAGCAGTTACGCGAGGGAGATGGTCACAGATACGCAGTATTTT. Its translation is CASSYAREMVTDTQYF.

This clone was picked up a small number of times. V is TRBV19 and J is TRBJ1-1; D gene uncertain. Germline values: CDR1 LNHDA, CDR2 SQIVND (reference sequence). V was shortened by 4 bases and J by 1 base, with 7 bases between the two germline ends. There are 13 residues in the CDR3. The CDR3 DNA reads TGTGCCAGTAGTACCGATCCGAACACTGAAGCTTTCTTT. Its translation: CASSTDPNTEAFF.

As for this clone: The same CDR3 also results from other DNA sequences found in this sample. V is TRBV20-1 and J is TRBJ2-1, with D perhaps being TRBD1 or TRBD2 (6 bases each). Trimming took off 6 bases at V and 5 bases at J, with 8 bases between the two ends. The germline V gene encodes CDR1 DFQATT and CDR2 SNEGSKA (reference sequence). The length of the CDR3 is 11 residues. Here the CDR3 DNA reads TGCAGTGCAGGGGGGCACAATGAGCAGTTCTTC. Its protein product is CSAGGHNEQFF.

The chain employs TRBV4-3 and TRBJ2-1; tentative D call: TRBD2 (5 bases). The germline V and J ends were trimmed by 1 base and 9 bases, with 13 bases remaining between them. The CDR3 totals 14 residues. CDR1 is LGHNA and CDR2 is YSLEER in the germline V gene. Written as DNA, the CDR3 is TGCGCCAGCAGCCAAGTTTCGTTTGCGGGTGAGCAGTTCTTC. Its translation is CASSQVSFAGEQFF.

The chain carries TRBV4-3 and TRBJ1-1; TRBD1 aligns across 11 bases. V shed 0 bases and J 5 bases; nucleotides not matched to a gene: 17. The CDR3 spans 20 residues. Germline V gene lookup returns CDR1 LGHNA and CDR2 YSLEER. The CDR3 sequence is CASSQDPWTGGFGGKTEAFF. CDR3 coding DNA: TGCGCCAGCAGCCAAGATCCTTGGACAGGGGGCTTTGGTGGAAAGACTGAAGCTTTCTTT.

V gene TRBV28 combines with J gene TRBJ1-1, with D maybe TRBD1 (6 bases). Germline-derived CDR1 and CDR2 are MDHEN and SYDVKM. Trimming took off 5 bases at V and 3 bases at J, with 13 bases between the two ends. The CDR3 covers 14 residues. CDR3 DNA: TGTGCCAGCAGTACGGGGGGCGCGGACACTGAAGCTTTCTTT. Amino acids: CASSTGGADTEAFF.

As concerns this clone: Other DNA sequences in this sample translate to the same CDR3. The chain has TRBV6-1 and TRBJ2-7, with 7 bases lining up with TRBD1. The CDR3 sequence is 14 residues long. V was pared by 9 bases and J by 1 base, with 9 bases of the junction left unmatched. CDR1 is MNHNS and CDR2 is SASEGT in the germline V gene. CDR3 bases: TGTGCCAGTAGGGAACAGGGGTCATCCTACGAGCAGTACTTC. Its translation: CASREQGSSYEQYF.

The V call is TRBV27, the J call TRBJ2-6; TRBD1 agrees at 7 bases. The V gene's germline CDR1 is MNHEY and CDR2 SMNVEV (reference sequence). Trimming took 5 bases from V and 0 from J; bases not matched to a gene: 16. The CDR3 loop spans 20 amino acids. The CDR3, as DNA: TGTGCCAGCAGTACATATAGACAGGGAGATGGAGGCTCTGGGGCCAACGTCCTGACTTTC. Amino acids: CASSTYRQGDGGSGANVLTF.

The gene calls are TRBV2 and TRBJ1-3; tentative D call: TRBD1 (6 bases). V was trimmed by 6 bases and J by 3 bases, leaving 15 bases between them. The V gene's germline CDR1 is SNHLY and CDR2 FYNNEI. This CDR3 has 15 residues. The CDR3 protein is CASSLDSSFGNTIYF. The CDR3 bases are TGTGCCAGCAGCTTGGACAGCTCTTTTGGAAACACCATATATTTT.

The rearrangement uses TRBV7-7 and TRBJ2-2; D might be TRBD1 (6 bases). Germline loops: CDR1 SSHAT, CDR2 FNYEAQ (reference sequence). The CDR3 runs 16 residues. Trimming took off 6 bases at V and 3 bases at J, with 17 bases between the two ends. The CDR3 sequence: CASSPTPGQDTGELFF. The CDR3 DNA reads TGTGCCAGCAGTCCAACCCCGGGACAAGACACCGGGGAGCTGTTTTTT.

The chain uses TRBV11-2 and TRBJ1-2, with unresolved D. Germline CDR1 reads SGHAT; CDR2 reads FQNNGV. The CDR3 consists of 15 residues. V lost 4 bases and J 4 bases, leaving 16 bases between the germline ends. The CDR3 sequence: CASSSAAGRSYGYTF. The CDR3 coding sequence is TGTGCCAGCAGCTCCGCCGCTGGGCGGTCCTATGGCTACACCTTC.

In nucleotides, the CDR3 is TGTGCCAGCAGCGAAGGCAGGGTGAACACTGAAGCTTTCTTT. Translating it yields CASSEGRVNTEAFF. The chain couples TRBV4-2 to TRBJ1-1, with D tentatively TRBD1 (5 bases). The CDR3 is made up of 14 amino acids. V lost 5 bases, J lost 0 bases, and 10 bases lay in between. CDR1 is LGHNA and CDR2 is YNFKEQ in the germline V gene.

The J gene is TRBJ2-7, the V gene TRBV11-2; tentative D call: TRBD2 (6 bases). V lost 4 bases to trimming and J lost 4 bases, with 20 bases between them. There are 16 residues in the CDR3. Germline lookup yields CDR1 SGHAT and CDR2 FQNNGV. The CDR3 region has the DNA TGTGCCAGCAGCTCCCCCGGGAGCGGCCGTACTTACGAGCAGTACTTC. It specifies CASSSPGSGRTYEQYF.

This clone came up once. The chain's CDR3 is CATGSRRPGQGALETQYF. DNA of the CDR3: TGTGCCACCGGTAGTCGGCGACCGGGACAGGGGGCGTTGGAGACCCAGTACTTC. The gene calls are TRBV28 and TRBJ2-5; the match to TRBD1 covers 12 bases. CDR3 length: 18 amino acids. CDR1 and CDR2 (germline): MDHEN, SYDVKM. Trimming took 10 bases from V and 5 from J; bases not matched to a gene: 20.

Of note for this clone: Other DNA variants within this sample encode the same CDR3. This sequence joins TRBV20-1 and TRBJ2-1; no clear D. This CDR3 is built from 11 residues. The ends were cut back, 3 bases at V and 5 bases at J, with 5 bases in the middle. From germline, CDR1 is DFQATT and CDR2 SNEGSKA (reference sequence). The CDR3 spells CSARGNNEQFF. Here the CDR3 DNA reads TGCAGTGCTAGGGGTAACAATGAGCAGTTCTTC.